Ten or more counts support the clone carrying this T cell receptor beta chain. The antigen is not known. Amplification of TCR beta CDR3 regions used RNA as the template. The study used the HTBI primer set for a first-round RT-PCR of the TCR CDR3. In TCRdb, the multiplex PCR reads were re-called with MiXCR into one record per CDR3 protein. The repertoire consists of under 250,000 distinct CDR3 sequences, with about a sixth occurring once and the leading ten covering about half. The data originate from a study of T cells in Graves' hyperthyroidism and ophthalmopathy. The study's findings and limits: Within blood appeared most thyroid clonotypes that had expanded above 0.001.

Unmatched junction bases numbered 6, after V lost 5 bases and J lost 4 bases. This CDR3 contains 14 residues. This receptor was taken from a woman aged 45-59 years with Graves' hyperthyroidism. This chain joins TRBV12-3 or TRBV12-4 and TRBJ2-7; 9 bases fit TRBD1. The sample taken for sequencing was blood. The CDR3 sequence is CASSHRDRAYEQYF. The CDR3 nucleotides are TGTGCCAGCAGTCACCGGGACAGGGCATACGAGCAGTACTTC.